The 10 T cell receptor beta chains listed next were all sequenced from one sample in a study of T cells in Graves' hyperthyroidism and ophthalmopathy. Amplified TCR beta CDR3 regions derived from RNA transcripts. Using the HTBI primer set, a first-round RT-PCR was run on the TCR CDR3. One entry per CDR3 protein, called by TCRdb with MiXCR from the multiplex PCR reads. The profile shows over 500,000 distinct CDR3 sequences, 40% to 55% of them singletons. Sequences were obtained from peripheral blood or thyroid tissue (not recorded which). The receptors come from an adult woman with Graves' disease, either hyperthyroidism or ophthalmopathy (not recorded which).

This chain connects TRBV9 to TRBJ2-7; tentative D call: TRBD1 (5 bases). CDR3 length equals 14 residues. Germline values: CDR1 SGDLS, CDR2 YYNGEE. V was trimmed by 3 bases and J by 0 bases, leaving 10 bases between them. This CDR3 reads CASSAGHHSYEQYF. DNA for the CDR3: TGTGCCAGCAGCGCAGGACACCACTCCTACGAGCAGTACTTC. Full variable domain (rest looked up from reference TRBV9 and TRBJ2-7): DSGVTQTPKHLITATGQRVTLRCSPRSGDLSVYWYQQSLDQGLQFLIQYYNGEERAKGNILERFSAQQFPDLHSELNLSSLELGDSALYFCASSAGHHSYEQYFGPGTRLTVT.

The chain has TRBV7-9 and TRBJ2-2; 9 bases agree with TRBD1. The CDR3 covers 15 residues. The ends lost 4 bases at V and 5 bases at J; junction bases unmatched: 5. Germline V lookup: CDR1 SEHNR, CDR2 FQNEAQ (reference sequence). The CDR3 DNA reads TGTGCCAGCAGCTCCGGGACAGGGTTAACCGGGGAGCTGTTTTTT. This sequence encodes CASSSGTGLTGELFF.

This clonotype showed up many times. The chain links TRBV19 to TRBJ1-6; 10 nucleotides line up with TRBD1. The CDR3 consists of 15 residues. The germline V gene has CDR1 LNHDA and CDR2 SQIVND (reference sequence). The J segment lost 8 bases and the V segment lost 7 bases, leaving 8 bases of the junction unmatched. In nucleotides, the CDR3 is TGTGCCAGTACCGCGGGACAGGGGTCCTATTCACCCCTCCACTTT. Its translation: CASTAGQGSYSPLHF.

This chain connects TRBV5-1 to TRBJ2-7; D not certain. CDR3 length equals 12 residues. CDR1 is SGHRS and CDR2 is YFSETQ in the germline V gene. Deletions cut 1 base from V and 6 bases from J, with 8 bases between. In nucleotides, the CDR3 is TGCGCCAGCAGCTTGATGGGCAGCGAGCAGTACTTC. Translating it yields CASSLMGSEQYF.

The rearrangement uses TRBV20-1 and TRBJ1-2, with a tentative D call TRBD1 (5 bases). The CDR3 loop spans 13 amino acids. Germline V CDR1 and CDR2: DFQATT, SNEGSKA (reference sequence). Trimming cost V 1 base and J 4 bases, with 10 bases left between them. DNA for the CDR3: TGCAGTGCTAGAGTTGCCAGGGTCTATGGCTACACCTTC. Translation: CSARVARVYGYTF.

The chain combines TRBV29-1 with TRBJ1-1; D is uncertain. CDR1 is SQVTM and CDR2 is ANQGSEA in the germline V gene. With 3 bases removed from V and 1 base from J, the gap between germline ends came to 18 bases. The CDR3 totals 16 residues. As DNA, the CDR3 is TGCAGCGTTGAGTTTGGTCAGTACCTATCGAACACTGAAGCTTTCTTT. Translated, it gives CSVEFGQYLSNTEAFF. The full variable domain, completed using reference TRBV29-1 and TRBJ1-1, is SAVISQKPSRDICQRGTSLTIQCQVDSQVTMMFWYRQQPGQSLTLIATANQGSEATYESGFVIDKFPISRPNLTFSTLTVSNMSPEDSSIYLCSVEFGQYLSNTEAFFGQGTRLTVV.

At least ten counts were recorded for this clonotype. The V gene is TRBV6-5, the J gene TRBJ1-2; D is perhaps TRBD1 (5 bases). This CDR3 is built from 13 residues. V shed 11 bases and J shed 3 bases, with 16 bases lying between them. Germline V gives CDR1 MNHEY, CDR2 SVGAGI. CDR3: CASSRGADYGYTF. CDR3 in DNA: TGTGCCTCCTCGAGGGGCGCAGACTATGGCTACACCTTC.

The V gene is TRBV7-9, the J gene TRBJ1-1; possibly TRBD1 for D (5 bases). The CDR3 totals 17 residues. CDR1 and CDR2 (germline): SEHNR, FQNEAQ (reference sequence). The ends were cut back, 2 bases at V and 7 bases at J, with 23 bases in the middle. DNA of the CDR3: TGTGCCAGCAGCTTACTCTGGGGGGTTGGGGTCAAGATTGAAGCTTTCTTT. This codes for CASSLLWGVGVKIEAFF.

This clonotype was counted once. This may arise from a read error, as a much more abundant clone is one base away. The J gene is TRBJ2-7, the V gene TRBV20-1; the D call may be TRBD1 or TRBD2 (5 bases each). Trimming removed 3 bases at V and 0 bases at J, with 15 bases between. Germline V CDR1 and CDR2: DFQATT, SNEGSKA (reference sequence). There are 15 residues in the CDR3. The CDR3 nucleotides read TGCAGTGCTAGTTCGGGACCAGCGGTCTCCTACGAGCAGTACTTC. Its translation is CSASSGPAVSYEQYF.

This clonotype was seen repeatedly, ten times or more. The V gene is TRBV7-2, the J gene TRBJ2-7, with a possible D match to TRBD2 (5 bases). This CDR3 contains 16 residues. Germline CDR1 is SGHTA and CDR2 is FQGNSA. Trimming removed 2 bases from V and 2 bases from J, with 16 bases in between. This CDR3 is CASSLFSSGATYEQYF. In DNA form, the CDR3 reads TGTGCCAGCAGCTTATTTTCCAGCGGAGCTACCTACGAGCAGTACTTC.